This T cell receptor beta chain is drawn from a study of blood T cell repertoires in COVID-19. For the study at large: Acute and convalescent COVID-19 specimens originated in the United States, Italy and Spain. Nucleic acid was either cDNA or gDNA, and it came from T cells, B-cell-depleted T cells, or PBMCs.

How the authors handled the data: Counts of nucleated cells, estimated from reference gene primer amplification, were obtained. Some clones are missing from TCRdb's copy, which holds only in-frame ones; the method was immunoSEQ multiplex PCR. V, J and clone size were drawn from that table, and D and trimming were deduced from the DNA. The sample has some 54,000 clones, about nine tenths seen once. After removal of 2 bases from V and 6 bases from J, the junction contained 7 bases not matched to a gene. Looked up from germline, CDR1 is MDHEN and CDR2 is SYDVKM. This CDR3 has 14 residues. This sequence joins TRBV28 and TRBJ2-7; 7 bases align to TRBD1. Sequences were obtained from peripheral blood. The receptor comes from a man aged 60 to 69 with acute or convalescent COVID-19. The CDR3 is CASSLIDRVGEQYF. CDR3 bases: TGTGCCAGCAGTTTAATTGACAGGGTAGGCGAGCAGTACTTC.